This T cell receptor beta chain was recovered during a study of Ad26.COV2.S vaccination and SARS-CoV-2 variants. As for treatment: roughly 18 received Ad26.COV2.S at low or high dose, single or two shots; about 5 received placebo; per-sample allocation not given. Material that was analyzed had been drawn on day 63 after the first vaccine or placebo injection. Immunization relied on an Ad26 vector, which expressed Wuhan-strain SARS-CoV-2 spike. This table comes from immunoSEQ multiplex PCR, and its TCRdb copy is limited to in-frame clones, with some not included. The table includes 350,000 to 500,000 clones, less than 95% detected once. Germline values: CDR1 SGHTA, CDR2 FQGNSA. The V end lost 5 bases, the J end lost 8 bases, and 16 bases lay between the germline ends. The CDR3 runs to 14 residues.

V gene TRBV7-2 combines with J gene TRBJ2-1; D may be TRBD2 (7 bases). This receptor was taken from a person between 18 and 60 years old who received the Ad26.COV2.S COVID-19 vaccine or a placebo. The material sequenced was peripheral blood, taken in a trial of Ad26.COV2.S vaccine versus placebo. The CDR3 protein is CASSQEGGTDEQFF. The CDR3 DNA is TGTGCCAGCAGCCAAGAGGGGGGGACCGATGAGCAGTTCTTC.